Sequencing of this T cell receptor beta chain was carried out in a study of molecular identifiers for immune sequencing clone quantification. Overall study findings and caveats: Barcode-sharing identical TCR molecules could underestimate highly expanded clone sizes.

Bulk TCR library preparation followed previously described methods with listed TCR primers. MiXCR, applied by TCRdb to the PCR reads, yields one record per CDR3 protein. The sample includes about 640,000 distinct CDR3 sequences, roughly 21% of them seen just once. Regarding this clonotype: No antigen is known for it. Since a much larger clone is just one base distant, this may be a read error.

Per germline, CDR1 LNHDA and CDR2 SQIVND (reference sequence). The CDR3 has 12 residues. The clonotype originates from a human donor in good health. Some libraries in this study had Jurkat cell RNA spiked in. The gene calls are TRBV19 and TRBJ2-5, with D perhaps matching TRBD1 (5 bases). Sequencing was performed on naive CD8+ T cells from blood, with Jurkat cell RNA spiked in. Subset in this sample: FACS-sorted CD8+CD4-CCR7+CD45RA+ naive T cells. In DNA, the CDR3 is TGTACCAGTACCCGACAGCAAGAGACCCAGTACTTC. This sequence encodes CTSTRQQETQYF.